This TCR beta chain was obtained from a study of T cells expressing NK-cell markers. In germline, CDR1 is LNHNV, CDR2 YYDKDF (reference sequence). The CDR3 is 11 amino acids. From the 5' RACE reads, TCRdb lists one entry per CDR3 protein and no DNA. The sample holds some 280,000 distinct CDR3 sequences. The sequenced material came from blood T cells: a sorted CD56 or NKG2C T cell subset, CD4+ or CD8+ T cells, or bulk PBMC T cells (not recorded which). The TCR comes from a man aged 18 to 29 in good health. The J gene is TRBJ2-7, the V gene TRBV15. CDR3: CATRSSGEQYF.